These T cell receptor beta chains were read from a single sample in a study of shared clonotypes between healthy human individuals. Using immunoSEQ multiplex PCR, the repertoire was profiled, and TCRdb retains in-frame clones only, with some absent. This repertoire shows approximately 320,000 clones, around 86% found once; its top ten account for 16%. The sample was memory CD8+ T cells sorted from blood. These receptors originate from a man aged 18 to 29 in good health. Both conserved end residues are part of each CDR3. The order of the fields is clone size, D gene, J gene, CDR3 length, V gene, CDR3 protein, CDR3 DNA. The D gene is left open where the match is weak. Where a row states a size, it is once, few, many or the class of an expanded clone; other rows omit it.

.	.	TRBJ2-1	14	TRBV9	CASSVAVAVNEQFF	TGTGCCAGCAGCGTAGCGGTAGCGGTCAATGAGCAGTTCTTC
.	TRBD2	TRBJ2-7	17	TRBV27	CASSPGLAGGLWYEQYF	TGTGCCAGCAGTCCCGGACTAGCGGGGGGGCTGTGGTACGAGCAGTACTTC
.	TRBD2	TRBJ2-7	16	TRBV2	CASSATSGRVSYEQYF	TGTGCCAGCAGTGCTACTAGCGGGAGGGTTAGCTACGAGCAGTACTTC
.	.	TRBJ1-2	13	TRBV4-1	CASSQDGVYGYTF	TGCGCCAGCAGCCAAGATGGTGTTTATGGCTACACCTTC
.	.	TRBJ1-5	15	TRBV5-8	CASSPGPRTNQPQHF	TGTGCCAGCAGCCCGGGACCGCGTACCAATCAGCCCCAGCATTTT
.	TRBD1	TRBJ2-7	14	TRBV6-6	CASSSGTGSYEQYF	TGTGCCAGCAGCTCCGGGACAGGATCCTACGAGCAGTACTTC
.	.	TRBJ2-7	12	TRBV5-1	CASSSDSYEQYF	TGCGCCAGCAGCTCTGACTCCTACGAGCAGTACTTC
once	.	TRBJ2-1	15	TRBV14	CASSLQGSSYNEQFF	TGTGCCAGCAGCCTCCAGGGTAGTTCCTACAATGAGCAGTTCTTC
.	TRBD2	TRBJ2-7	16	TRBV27	CASSLGLAGNWYEQYF	TGTGCCAGCAGTTTAGGGCTAGCGGGAAATTGGTACGAGCAGTACTTC
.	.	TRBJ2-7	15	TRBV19	CASSIVRTETYEQYF	TGTGCCAGTAGTATAGTCCGGACTGAAACCTACGAGCAGTACTTC
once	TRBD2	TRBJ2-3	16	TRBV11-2	CASSYSTSAVLDTQYF	TGTGCCAGCAGCTACTCCACTAGCGCCGTCCTGGATACGCAGTATTTT
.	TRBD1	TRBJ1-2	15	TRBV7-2	CASSSEHAGGYGYTF	TGTGCCAGCAGCTCAGAACACGCAGGGGGCTACGGCTACACCTTC
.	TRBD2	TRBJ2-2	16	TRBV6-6	CASSWLAGGNTGELFF	TGTGCCAGCAGTTGGCTAGCGGGAGGGAACACCGGGGAGCTGTTTTTT
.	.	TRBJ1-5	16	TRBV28	CASSLDGAPSNQPQHF	TGTGCCAGCAGTTTGGACGGGGCACCTAGCAATCAGCCCCAGCATTTT
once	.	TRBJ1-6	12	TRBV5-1	CASSLLGAPLHF	TGCGCCAGCAGCTTGTTAGGGGCACCCCTCCACTTT
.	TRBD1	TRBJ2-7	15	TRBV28	CASSPGRDSLYEQYF	TGTGCCAGCAGCCCGGGCCGGGACAGCCTTTACGAGCAGTACTTC
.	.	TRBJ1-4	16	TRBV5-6	CASSSTEGLPNEKLFF	TGTGCCAGCAGCTCGACCGAAGGACTACCTAATGAAAAACTGTTTTTT
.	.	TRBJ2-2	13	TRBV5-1	CASSPSNTGELFF	TGCGCCAGCAGCCCTTCGAACACCGGGGAGCTGTTTTTT
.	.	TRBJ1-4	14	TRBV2	CASKGPGENEKLFF	TGTGCCAGCAAGGGTCCGGGAGAGAATGAAAAACTGTTTTTT
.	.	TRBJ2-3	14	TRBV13	CASSLTGRGDTQYF	TGTGCCAGCAGCTTAACAGGGCGGGGAGATACGCAGTATTTT
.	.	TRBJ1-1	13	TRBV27	CASSWWVDTEAFF	TGTGCCAGCAGTTGGTGGGTTGACACTGAAGCTTTCTTT
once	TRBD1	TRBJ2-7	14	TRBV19	CASSPTTGAYEQYF	TGTGCCAGTAGTCCGACGACAGGGGCCTACGAGCAGTACTTC
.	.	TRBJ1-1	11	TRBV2	CAIGGNTEAFF	TGTGCCATCGGTGGGAACACTGAAGCTTTCTTT
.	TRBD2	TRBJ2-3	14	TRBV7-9	CASSLEKLADTQYF	TGTGCCAGCAGCTTAGAGAAACTAGCGGATACGCAGTATTTT
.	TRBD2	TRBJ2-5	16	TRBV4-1	CASSLLGTSGKETQYF	TGCGCCAGCAGCCTTCTAGGGACTAGCGGGAAAGAGACCCAGTACTTC
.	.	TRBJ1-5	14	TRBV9	CASSPRDGYQPQHF	TGTGCCAGCAGCCCCCGGGACGGATATCAGCCCCAGCATTTT
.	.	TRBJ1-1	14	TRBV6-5	CASSYSREAGEAFF	TGTGCCAGCAGTTACTCGAGGGAGGCAGGTGAAGCTTTCTTT
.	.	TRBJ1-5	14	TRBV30	CAWSHGSHNQPQHF	TGTGCCTGGAGTCACGGCAGTCACAACCAGCCCCAGCATTTT